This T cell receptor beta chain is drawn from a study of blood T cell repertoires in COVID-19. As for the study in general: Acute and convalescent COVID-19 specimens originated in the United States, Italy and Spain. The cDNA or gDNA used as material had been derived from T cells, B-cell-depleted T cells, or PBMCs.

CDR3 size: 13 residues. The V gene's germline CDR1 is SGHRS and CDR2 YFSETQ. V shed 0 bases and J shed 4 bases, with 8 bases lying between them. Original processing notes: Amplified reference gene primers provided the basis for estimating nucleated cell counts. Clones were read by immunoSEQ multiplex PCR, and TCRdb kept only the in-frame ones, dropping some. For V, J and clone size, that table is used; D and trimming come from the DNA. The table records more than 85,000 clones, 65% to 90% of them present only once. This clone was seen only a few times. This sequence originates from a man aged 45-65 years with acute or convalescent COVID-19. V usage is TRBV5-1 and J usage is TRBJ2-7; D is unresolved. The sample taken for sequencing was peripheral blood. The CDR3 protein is CASSLGSVYEQYF. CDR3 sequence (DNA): TGCGCCAGCAGCTTGGGGTCGGTTTACGAGCAGTACTTC.